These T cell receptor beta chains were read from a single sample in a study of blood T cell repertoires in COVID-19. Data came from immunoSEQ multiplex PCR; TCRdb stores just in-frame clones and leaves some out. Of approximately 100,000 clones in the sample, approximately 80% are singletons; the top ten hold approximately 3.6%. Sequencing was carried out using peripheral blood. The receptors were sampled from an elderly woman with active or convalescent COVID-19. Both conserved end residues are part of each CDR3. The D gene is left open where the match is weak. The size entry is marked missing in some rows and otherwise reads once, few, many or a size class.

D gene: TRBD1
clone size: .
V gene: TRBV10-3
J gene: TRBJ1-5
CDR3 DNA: TGTGCCATCACCTCGGACAGGGACAATCAGCCCCAGCATTTT
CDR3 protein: CAITSDRDNQPQHF

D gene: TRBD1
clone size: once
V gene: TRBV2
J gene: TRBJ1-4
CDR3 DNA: TGTGCCAGCAGTGAGGGACAGCTAACAACTAATGAAAAACTGTTTTTT
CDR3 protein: CASSEGQLTTNEKLFF

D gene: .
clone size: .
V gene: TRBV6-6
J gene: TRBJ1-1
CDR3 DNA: TGTGCCAGCAGTTACTCGACAAGACAGAGGAACACTGAAGCTTTCTTT
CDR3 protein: CASSYSTRQRNTEAFF

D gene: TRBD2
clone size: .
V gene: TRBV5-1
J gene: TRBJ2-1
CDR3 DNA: TGCGCCAGCAGCTTGGTAGCGGGGGTTGGTGAGCAGTTCTTC
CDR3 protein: CASSLVAGVGEQFF

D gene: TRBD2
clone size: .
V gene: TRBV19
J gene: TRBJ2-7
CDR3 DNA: TGTGCCAGTAGTTTGGCGGGGGCCTACGAGCAGTACTTC
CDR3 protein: CASSLAGAYEQYF

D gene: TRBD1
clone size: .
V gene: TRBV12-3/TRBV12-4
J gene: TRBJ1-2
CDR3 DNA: TGTGCCAGCAGTCCCACAGGGGGGCGCGGCTACACCTTC
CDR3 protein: CASSPTGGRGYTF

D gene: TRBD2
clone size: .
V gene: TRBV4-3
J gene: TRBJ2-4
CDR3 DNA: TGCGCCAGCAGCCAAGATTATACTAGCGGGAGTAAAGCCAAAAACATTCAGTACTTC
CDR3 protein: CASSQDYTSGSKAKNIQYF

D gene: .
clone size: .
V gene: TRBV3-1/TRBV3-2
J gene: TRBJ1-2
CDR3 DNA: TGTGCCAGCAGCACACCAGGGGTTTCCAGCGGCTACACCTTC
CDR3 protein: CASSTPGVSSGYTF

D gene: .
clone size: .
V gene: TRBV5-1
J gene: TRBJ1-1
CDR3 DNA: TGCGCCAGCAGCTTGGCCCTGACAGAAGAAGCTTTCTTT
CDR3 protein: CASSLALTEEAFF

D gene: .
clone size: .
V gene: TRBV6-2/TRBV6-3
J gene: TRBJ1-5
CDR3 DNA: TGTGCCAGCAGTTACCGTACAGGTGGGAGCAATCAGCCCCAGCATTTT
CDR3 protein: CASSYRTGGSNQPQHF

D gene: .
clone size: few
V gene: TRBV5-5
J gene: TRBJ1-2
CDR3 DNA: TGTGCCAGCAGCTTGGACCAAGCCAACTATGGCTACACCTTC
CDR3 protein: CASSLDQANYGYTF

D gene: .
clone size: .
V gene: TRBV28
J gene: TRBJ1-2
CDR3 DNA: TGTGCCAGCAGTTTAGACAACCTCTATGGCTACACCTTC
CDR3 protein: CASSLDNLYGYTF

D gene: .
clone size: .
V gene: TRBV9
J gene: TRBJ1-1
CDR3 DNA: TGTGCCAGCAGCTTACAGGTGGGAACTGAAGCTTTCTTT
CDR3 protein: CASSLQVGTEAFF

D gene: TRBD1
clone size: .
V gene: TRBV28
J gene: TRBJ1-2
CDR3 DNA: TGTGCCAGCAGGGAGACAGGGGGCTATTCTTTCGGTGGCTACACCTTC
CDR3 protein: CASRETGGYSFGGYTF

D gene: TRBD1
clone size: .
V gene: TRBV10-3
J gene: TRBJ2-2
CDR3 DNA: TGTGCCATCCGACCGAACAGGGGGCGCACCGGGGAGCTGTTTTTT
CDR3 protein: CAIRPNRGRTGELFF

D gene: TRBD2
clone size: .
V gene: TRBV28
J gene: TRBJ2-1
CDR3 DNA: TGTGCCAGCAGTTTATGGGGAGGCGGGAGCACCCGAAATGAGCAGTTCTTC
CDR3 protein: CASSLWGGGSTRNEQFF

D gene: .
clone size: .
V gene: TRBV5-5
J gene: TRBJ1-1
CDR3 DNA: TGTGCCAGCAGCTTAAGCGGGTTCGACACTGAAGCTTTCTTT
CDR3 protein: CASSLSGFDTEAFF

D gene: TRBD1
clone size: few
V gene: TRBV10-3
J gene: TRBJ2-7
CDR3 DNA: TGTGCCATCAGTGACAGACAGGGCACCGTAGCGCAGTACTTC
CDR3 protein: CAISDRQGTVAQYF

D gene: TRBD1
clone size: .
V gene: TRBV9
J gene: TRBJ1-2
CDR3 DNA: TGTGCCAGCAGTCAGACAGGGGGGGCTGGCTACACCTTC
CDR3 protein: CASSQTGGAGYTF

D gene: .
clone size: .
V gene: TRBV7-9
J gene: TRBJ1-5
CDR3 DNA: TGTGCCAGCAGTCTACAAGGAGATCAGCCCCAGCATTTT
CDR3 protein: CASSLQGDQPQHF

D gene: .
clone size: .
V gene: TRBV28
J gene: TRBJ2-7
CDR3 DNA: TGTGCCAGCAGCCCCGGGACTGAATACGAGCAGTACTTC
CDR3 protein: CASSPGTEYEQYF

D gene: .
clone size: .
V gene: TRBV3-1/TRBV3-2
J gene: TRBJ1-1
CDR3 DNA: TGTGCCAGCAGCCAGAGTAACACTGAAGCTTTCTTT
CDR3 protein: CASSQSNTEAFF

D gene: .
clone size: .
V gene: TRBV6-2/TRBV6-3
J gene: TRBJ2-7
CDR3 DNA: TGTGCCAGCAGTCACGTTAGCGGAAACTACGAGCAGTACTTC
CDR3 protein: CASSHVSGNYEQYF

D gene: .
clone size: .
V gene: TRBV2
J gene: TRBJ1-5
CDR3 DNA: TGTGCCAGCAGTGAATTAGGGGCGACGAGCAATCAGCCCCAGCATTTT
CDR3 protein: CASSELGATSNQPQHF

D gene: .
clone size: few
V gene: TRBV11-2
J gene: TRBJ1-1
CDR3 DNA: TGTGCCAGCAGCTTAGATCAGAGTAAGAGGACTGAAGCTTTCTTT
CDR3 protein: CASSLDQSKRTEAFF

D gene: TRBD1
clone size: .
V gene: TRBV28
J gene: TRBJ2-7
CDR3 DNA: TGTGCCAGCAGTTGGGACAGGGTGTACGAGCAGTACTTC
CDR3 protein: CASSWDRVYEQYF

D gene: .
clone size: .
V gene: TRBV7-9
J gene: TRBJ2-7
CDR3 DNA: TGTGCCAGCAGCCTCGACTACCTCCTGCAGTACTTC
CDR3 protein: CASSLDYLLQYF

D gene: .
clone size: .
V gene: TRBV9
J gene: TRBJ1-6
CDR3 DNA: TGTGCCAGCAGCGTTTCAGGGGTGGGATCACCCCTCCACTTT
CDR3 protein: CASSVSGVGSPLHF

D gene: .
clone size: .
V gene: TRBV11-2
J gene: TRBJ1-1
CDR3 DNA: TGTGCCAGCAGCTCATCCGGGAGGGGGAACACTGAAGCTTTCTTT
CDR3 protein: CASSSSGRGNTEAFF

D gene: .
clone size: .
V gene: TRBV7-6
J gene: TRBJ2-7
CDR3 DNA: TGTGCCAGCAGCTTAGAACAGGGCCTCTCCTACGAGCAGTACTTC
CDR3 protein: CASSLEQGLSYEQYF

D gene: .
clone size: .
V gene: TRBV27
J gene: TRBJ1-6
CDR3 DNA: TGTGCCAGCAGTTTGTCGGGGGGATCACCCCTCCACTTT
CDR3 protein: CASSLSGGSPLHF

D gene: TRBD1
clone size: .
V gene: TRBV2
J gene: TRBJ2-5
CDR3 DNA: TGTGCCAGCGGGACAGGGGGTTTAGAGACCCAGTACTTC
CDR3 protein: CASGTGGLETQYF

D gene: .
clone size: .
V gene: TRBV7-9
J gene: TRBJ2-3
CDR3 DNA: TGTGCCAGCCGACCGCGCTGGGGCTCAGATACGCAGTATTTT
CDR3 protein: CASRPRWGSDTQYF

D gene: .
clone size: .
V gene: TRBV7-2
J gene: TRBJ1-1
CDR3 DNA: TGTGCCAGCAGCAATAGGGGGTCATTCTCGTCGGCTTTCTTT
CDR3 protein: CASSNRGSFSSAFF

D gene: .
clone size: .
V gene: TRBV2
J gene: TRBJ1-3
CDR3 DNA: TGTGCCAGCAGCCGAATACCTGACAGCTTCTCTGGAAACACCATATATTTT
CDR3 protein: CASSRIPDSFSGNTIYF

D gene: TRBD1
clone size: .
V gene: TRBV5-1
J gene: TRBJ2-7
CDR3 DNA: TGCGCCAGCAGCCTACCACAGGGGCTCTACGAGCAGTACTTC
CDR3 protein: CASSLPQGLYEQYF

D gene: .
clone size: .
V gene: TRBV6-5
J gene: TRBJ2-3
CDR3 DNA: TGTGCCAGCAGGACCCCAACTAGGGCCACAGATACGCAGTATTTT
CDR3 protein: CASRTPTRATDTQYF